This is a list of T cell receptor beta chains from one sample in a study of T cell changes during pregnancy in multiple sclerosis. The protocol was immunoSEQ multiplex PCR, while the TCRdb copy is restricted to in-frame clones and leaves out a portion. Of tens of thousands of clones in the sample, 70% to 90% were seen once. The input for sequencing was CD4+ T cells from peripheral blood mononuclear cells, taken in the first trimester of pregnancy. Receptor source: a female donor with multiple sclerosis, enrolled in a pregnancy study. The CDR3 runs from the conserved cysteine through the conserved F or W. A D gene is named only where the DNA matches it firmly. Rows give clone size only sometimes, using once, few, many, or a class for an expanded clone.

J gene | clone size | D gene | V gene | CDR3 DNA | CDR3 protein
TRBJ2-2 | NA | NA | TRBV10-3 | TGTGCCATCAGGACGGGGGGCCTCACCGGGGAGCTGTTTTTT | CAIRTGGLTGELFF
TRBJ1-2 | NA | NA | TRBV18 | TGTGCCAGCTCACCCCGGACAGAGGACTATGGCTACACCTTC | CASSPRTEDYGYTF
TRBJ2-7 | NA | TRBD1 | TRBV2 | TGTGCCAGCTCAGGACAGGGGACCTACGAGCAGTACTTC | CASSGQGTYEQYF
TRBJ2-1 | NA | TRBD2 | TRBV9 | TGTGCCAGCAGCGGGCGGCCTAGCGGGACCTACAATGAGCAGTTCTTC | CASSGRPSGTYNEQFF
TRBJ2-7 | NA | TRBD2 | TRBV27 | TGTGCCAGCAGGGAAAGACTAGCGGGAGTGAGGGAGCAGTACTTC | CASRERLAGVREQYF
TRBJ2-7 | NA | TRBD2 | TRBV15 | TGTGCCACCAGCAGACGCCAGGGAGGGTTCTCCTACGAGCAGTACTTC | CATSRRQGGFSYEQYF
TRBJ2-7 | NA | NA | TRBV28 | TGTGCCAGCCTCAAAGGGGGGGCAGGGAACTCCTACGAGCAGTACTTC | CASLKGGAGNSYEQYF
TRBJ2-7 | NA | TRBD2 | TRBV30 | TGTGCCTGTCACGGGACTAGCGGGAGGATCCACGAGCAGTACTTC | CACHGTSGRIHEQYF
TRBJ1-2 | NA | TRBD1 | TRBV10-3 | TGTGCCATCAAACGGACAGGGAGCTATGGCTACACCTTC | CAIKRTGSYGYTF
TRBJ1-6 | NA | TRBD1 | TRBV27 | TGTGCCAGCAGTATCAGACAGGGGGCACATAATTCACCCCTCCACTTT | CASSIRQGAHNSPLHF
TRBJ1-1 | NA | NA | TRBV4-3 | TGCGCCAGCAGCCAGCAGATGAACACTGAAGCTTTCTTT | CASSQQMNTEAFF
TRBJ2-7 | NA | NA | TRBV7-2 | TGTGCCAGCAGCTTCTCTACCTACGAGCAGTACTTC | CASSFSTYEQYF
TRBJ1-2 | NA | TRBD1 | TRBV6-5 | TGTGCCAGCAGTAAACAGACAGGGGGGGGCTACACCTTC | CASSKQTGGGYTF
TRBJ1-5 | NA | NA | TRBV19 | TGTGCCAGTAACCCTACTCGAGGGGGTCAGCCCCAGCATTTT | CASNPTRGGQPQHF
TRBJ1-6 | NA | NA | TRBV5-1 | TGCGCCAGCAGCTTGGAAGGGGCTTCCTATAATTCACCCCTCCACTTT | CASSLEGASYNSPLHF
TRBJ2-1 | NA | NA | TRBV4-3 | TGCGCCAGCAGCCAAGATCGGAGTTATGAGCAGTTCTTC | CASSQDRSYEQFF
TRBJ2-1 | NA | TRBD1 | TRBV28 | TGTGCCAGCAGTGCAACCGGGACAGTCGATGAGCAGTTCTTC | CASSATGTVDEQFF
TRBJ1-2 | once | TRBD1 | TRBV7-9 | TGTGCCAGCAGCCGGGACAGTAACTATGGCTACACCTTC | CASSRDSNYGYTF
TRBJ2-1 | NA | TRBD2 | TRBV4-1 | TGCGCCAGCAGCGCACAACTAGCGGGGGGTTGGGATGAGCAGTTCTTC | CASSAQLAGGWDEQFF
TRBJ1-3 | NA | NA | TRBV13 | TGTGCCAGCAGCTTAGGCCCTCTGGGGCAATACACCATATATTTT | CASSLGPLGQYTIYF
TRBJ2-4 | NA | NA | TRBV7-2 | TGTGCCAGCAGCTTAGAATCGGGGATAGCCAAAAACATTCAGTACTTC | CASSLESGIAKNIQYF
TRBJ2-7 | NA | NA | TRBV10-3 | TGTGCCATCAGTGACCCACGAGCGGGCTACGAGCAGTACTTC | CAISDPRAGYEQYF
TRBJ1-6 | once | NA | TRBV5-4 | TGTGCTAGCAGCACACAGGGCAGCTCCTATAATTCACCCCTCCACTTT | CASSTQGSSYNSPLHF
TRBJ1-3 | NA | TRBD1 | TRBV28 | TGTGCCAGCACGACAGGGGCCTCTGGAAACACCATATATTTT | CASTTGASGNTIYF
TRBJ2-4 | NA | TRBD1 | TRBV7-2 | TGTGCCAGCAGCCACGGACAGGCAAACATTCAGTACTTC | CASSHGQANIQYF
TRBJ1-1 | NA | NA | TRBV25-1 | TGTGCCAGCAGTGAACACATCGCCGGGGGGACTGAAGCTTTCTTT | CASSEHIAGGTEAFF
TRBJ2-3 | NA | NA | TRBV9 | TGTGCCAGCAGCGTCCCTGGACGGGAGAGGTTTCTCACAGATACGCAGTATTTT | CASSVPGRERFLTDTQYF
TRBJ2-2 | few | TRBD2 | TRBV5-1 | TGCGCCAGCAGCCCGGGACTAGCGGACACCGGGGAGCTGTTTTTT | CASSPGLADTGELFF
TRBJ1-1 | NA | NA | TRBV18 | TGTGCCAGCTCACAAACAGGGAAGAACACTGAAGCTTTCTTT | CASSQTGKNTEAFF
TRBJ1-1 | once | TRBD1 | TRBV7-9 | TGTGCCAGCAGCCCTAGACAGGGAAGGAACACTGAAGCTTTCTTT | CASSPRQGRNTEAFF
TRBJ2-2 | NA | TRBD2 | TRBV28 | TGTGCCAGCACTGGGACTAGTAGGGCCGGGGAGCTGTTTTTT | CASTGTSRAGELFF
TRBJ2-1 | NA | TRBD1 | TRBV5-6 | TGTGCCAGCAGCTTGTGGGGCGGGACAGGGCGAGGCTTCTTC | CASSLWGGTGRGFF
TRBJ2-1 | NA | TRBD1 | TRBV28 | TGTGCCAGCAGTTTATGGGGGACAGGGGGTAATGAGCAGTTCTTC | CASSLWGTGGNEQFF
TRBJ2-7 | NA | TRBD1 | TRBV18 | TGTGCCAGCTCACCCCAGACAGGGTACTACGAGCAGTACTTC | CASSPQTGYYEQYF
TRBJ1-1 | once | NA | TRBV6-1 | TGTGCCAGCAGTGAAATGGAGGGGCGCACTGAAGCTTTCTTT | CASSEMEGRTEAFF
TRBJ2-3 | NA | NA | TRBV5-4 | TGTGCCAGCAGCCCCCCCGGAGTTGGAACAGATACGCAGTATTTT | CASSPPGVGTDTQYF
TRBJ2-5 | NA | NA | TRBV5-1 | TGCGCCAGCAGCTTGAACGTGGGGAGTGAAGAGACCCAGTACTTC | CASSLNVGSEETQYF